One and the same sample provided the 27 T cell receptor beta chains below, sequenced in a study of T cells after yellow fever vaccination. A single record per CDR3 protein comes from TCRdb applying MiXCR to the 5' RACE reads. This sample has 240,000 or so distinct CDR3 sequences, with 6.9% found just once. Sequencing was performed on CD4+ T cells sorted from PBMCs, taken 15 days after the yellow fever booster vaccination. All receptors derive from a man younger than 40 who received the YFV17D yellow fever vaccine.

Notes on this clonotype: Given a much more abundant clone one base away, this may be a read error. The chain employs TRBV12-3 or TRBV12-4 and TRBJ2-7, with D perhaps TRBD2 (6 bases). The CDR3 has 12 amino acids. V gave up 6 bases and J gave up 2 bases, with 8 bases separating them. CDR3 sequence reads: CASSQRAYEQYF. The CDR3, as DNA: TGTGCCAGCAGCCAGCGGGCCTACGAGCAGTACTTC.

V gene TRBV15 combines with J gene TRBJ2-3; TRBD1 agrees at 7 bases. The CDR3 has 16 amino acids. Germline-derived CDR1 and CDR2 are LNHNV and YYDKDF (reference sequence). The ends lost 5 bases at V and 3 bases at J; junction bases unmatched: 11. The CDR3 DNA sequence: TGTGCCACCAGCGTACGCCGACAGGGTTTAACAGATACGCAGTATTTT. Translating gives CATSVRRQGLTDTQYF.

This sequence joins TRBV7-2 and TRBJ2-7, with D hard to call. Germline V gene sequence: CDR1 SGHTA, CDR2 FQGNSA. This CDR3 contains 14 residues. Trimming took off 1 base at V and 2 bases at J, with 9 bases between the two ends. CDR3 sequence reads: CASSLEEGPYEQYF. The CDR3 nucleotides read TGTGCCAGCAGCTTAGAGGAAGGGCCCTACGAGCAGTACTTC.

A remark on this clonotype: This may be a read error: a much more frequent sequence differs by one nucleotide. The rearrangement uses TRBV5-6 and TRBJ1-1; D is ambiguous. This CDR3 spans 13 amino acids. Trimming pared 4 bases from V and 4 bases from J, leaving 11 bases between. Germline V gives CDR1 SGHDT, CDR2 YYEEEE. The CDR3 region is CASSPTPSTEAFF. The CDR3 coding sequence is TGTGCCAGCAGCCCTACACCGAGCACTGAAGCTTTCTTT.

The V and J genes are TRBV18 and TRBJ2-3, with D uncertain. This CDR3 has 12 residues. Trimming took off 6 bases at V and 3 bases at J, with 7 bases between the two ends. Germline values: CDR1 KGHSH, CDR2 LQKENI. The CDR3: CASSPQTDTQYF. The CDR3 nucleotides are TGTGCCAGCTCGCCCCAGACAGATACGCAGTATTTT. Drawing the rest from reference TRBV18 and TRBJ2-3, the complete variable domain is NAGVMQNPRHLVRRRGQEARLRCSPMKGHSHVYWYRQLPEEGLKFMVYLQKENIIDESGMPKERFSAEFPKEGPSILRIQQVVRGDSAAYFCASSPQTDTQYFGPGTRLTVL.

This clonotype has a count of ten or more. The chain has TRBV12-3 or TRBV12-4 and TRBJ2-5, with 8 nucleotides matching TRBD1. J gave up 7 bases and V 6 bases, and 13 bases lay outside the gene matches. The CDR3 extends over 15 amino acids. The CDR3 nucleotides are TGTGCCAGCAGAAGGGGACAGGCCCTTGGGGCGACCCAGTACTTC. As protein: CASRRGQALGATQYF.

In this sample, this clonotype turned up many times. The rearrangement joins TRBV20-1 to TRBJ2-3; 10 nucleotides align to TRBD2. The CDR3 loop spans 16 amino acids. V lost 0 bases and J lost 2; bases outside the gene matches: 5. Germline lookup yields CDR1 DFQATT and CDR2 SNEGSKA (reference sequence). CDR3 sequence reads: CSARDPLAGATDTQYF. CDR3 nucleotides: TGCAGTGCTAGAGACCCTCTAGCGGGAGCCACAGATACGCAGTATTTT.

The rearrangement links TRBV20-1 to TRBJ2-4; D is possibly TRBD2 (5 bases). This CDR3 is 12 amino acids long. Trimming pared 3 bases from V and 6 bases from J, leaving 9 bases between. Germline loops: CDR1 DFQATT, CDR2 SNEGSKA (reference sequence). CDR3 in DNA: TGCAGTGCTAGTTTAGGGAGAAACATTCAGTACTTC. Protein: CSASLGRNIQYF.

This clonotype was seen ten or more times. Here the CDR3 DNA reads TGCAGTGCTAGAGATTGGAGGGGGGAGTACAATGAGCAGTTCTTC. Amino acid sequence: CSARDWRGEYNEQFF. The V call is TRBV20-1, the J call TRBJ2-1, with D perhaps TRBD1 or TRBD2 (6 bases each). CDR1 and CDR2 (germline): DFQATT, SNEGSKA (reference sequence). V lost 0 bases to trimming and J lost 4 bases, with 13 bases between them. This CDR3 is built from 15 residues.

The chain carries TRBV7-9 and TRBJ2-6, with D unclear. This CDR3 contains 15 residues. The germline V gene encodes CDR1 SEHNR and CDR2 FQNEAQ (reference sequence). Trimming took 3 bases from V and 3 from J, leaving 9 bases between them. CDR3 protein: CASSFRRVGANVLTF. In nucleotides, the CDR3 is TGTGCCAGCAGCTTTAGACGGGTTGGGGCCAACGTCCTGACTTTC.

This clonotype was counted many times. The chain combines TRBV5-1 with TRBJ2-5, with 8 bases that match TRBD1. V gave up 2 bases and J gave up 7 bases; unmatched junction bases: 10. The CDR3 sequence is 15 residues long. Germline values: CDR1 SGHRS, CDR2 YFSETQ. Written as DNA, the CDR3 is TGCGCCAGCAGCTTCGAGACAGGGGACGGGAGGACCCAGTACTTC. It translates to CASSFETGDGRTQYF.

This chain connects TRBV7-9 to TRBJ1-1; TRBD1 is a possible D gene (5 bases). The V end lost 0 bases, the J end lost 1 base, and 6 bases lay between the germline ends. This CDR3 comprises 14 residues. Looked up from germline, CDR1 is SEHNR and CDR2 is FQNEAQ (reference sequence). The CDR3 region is CASSLATGNTEAFF. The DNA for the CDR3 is TGTGCCAGCAGCTTAGCTACAGGGAACACTGAAGCTTTCTTT.

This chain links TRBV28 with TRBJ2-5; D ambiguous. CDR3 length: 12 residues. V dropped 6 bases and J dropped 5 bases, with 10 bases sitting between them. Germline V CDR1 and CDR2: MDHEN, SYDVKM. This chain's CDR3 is CASSDRRETQYF. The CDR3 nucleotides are TGTGCCAGCAGCGACCGGCGGGAGACCCAGTACTTC.

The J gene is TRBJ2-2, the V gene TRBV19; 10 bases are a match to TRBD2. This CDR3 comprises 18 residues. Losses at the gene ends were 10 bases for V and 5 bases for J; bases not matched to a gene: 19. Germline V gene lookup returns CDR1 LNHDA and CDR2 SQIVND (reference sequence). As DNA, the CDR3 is TGTGCCACCCCCCCTAGCGGGAGCCCCTCGGGGTCTACCGGGGAGCTGTTTTTT. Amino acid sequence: CATPPSGSPSGSTGELFF.

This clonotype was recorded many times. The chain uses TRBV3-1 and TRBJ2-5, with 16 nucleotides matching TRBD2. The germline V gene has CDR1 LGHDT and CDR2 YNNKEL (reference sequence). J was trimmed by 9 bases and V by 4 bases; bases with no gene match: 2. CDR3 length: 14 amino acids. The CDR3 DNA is TGTGCCAGCAGCCCCGGGACTAGCGGGAGGGCCCAGTACTTC. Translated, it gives CASSPGTSGRAQYF.

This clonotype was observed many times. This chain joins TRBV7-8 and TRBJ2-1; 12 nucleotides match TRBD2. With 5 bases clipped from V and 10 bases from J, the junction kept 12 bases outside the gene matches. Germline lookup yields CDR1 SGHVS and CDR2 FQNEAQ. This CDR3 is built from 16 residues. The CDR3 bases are TGTGCCAGCAGCCGAGGATGGACTAGCGGGACGTTAGAGCAGTTCTTC. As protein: CASSRGWTSGTLEQFF. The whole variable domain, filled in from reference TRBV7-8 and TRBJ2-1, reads GAGVSQSPRYKVAKRGQDVALRCDPISGHVSLFWYQQALGQGPEFLTYFQNEAQLDKSGLPSDRFFAERPEGSVSTLKIQRTQQEDSAVYLCASSRGWTSGTLEQFFGPGTRLTVL.

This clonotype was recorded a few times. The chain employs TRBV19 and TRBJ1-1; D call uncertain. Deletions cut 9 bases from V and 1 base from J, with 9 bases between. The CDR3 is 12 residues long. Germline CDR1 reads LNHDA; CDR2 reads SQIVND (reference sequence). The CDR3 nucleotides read TGTGCCAGCAGCAAGTGGAACACTGAAGCTTTCTTT. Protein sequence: CASSKWNTEAFF.

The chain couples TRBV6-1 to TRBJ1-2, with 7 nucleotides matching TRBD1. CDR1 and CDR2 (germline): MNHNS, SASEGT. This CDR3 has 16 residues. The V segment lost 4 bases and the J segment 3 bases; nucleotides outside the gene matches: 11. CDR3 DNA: TGTGCCAGCAGTGTAACAGGGGTGTCCCCTTACTATGGCTACACCTTC. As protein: CASSVTGVSPYYGYTF.

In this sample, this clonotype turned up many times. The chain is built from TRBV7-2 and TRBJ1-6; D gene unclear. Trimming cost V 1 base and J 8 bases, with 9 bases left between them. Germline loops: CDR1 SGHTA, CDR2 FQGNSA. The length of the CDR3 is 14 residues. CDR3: CASSLESLDSPLHF. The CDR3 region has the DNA TGTGCCAGCAGCTTAGAGAGTCTGGATTCACCCCTCCACTTT.

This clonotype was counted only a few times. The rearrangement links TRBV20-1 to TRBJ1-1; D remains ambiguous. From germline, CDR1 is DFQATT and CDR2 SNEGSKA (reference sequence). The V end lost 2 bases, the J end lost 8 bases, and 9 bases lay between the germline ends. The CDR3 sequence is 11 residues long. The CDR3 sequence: CSARSTREAFF. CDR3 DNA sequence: TGCAGTGCTAGAAGTACTAGAGAAGCTTTCTTT.

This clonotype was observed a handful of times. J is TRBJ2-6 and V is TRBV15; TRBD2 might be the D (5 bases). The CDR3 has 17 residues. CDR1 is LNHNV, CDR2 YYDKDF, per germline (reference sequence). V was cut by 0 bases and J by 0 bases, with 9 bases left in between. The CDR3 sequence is CATSRERETSGANVLTF. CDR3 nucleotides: TGTGCCACCAGCAGAGAGAGGGAGACCTCTGGGGCCAACGTCCTGACTTTC.

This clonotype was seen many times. The CDR3 DNA reads as TGTGCCAGCAGCCCAGGGACTAGTAAGTACAATGAGCAGTTCTTC. Protein: CASSPGTSKYNEQFF. The J gene is TRBJ2-1, the V gene TRBV11-2; 8 nucleotides align to TRBD2. The CDR3 is 15 amino acids. Germline V CDR1 and CDR2: SGHAT, FQNNGV. The V gene end was trimmed by 5 bases and the J gene end by 4 bases; junction bases not matched to a gene: 7. Complete variable domain (other parts from reference TRBV11-2 and TRBJ2-1): EAGVAQSPRYKIIEKRQSVAFWCNPISGHATLYWYQQILGQGPKLLIQFQNNGVVDDSQLPKDRFSAERLKGVDSTLKIQPAKLEDSAVYLCASSPGTSKYNEQFFGPGTRLTVL.

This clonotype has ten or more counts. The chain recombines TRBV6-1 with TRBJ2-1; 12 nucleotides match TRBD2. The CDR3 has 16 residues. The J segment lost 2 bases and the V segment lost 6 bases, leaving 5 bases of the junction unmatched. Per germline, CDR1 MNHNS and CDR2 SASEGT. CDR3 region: CASSSTSGRTYNEQFF. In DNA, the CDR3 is TGTGCCAGCAGCTCAACTAGCGGGAGGACCTACAATGAGCAGTTCTTC.

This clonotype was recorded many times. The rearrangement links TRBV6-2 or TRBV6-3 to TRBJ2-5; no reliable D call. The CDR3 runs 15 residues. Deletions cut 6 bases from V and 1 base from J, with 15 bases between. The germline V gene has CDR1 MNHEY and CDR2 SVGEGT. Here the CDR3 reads CASSQPTGRQETQYF. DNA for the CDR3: TGTGCCAGCAGCCAACCAACCGGACGCCAAGAGACCCAGTACTTC.

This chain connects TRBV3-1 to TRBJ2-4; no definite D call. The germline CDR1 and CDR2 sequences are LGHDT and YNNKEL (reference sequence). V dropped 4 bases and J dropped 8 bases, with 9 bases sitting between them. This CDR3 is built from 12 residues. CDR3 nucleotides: TGTGCCAGCAGCCCCAAGGGTGACATTCAGTACTTC. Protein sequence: CASSPKGDIQYF.

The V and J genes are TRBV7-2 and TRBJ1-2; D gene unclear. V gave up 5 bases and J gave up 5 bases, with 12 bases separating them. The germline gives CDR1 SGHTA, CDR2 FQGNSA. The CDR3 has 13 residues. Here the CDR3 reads CASSNSGPYGYTF. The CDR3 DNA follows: TGTGCCAGCAGCAACAGCGGGCCTTATGGCTACACCTTC. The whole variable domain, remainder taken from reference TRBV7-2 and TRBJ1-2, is GAGVSQSPSNKVTEKGKDVELRCDPISGHTALYWYRQSLGQGLEFLIYFQGNSAPDKSGLPSDRFSAERTGGSVSTLTIQRTQQEDSAVYLCASSNSGPYGYTFGSGTRLTVV.

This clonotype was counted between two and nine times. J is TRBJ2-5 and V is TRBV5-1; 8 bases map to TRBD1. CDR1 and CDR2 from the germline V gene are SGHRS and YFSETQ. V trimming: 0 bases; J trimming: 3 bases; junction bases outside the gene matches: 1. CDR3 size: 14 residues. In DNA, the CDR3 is TGCGCCAGCAGCTTGGGGGACAGGAAAGAGACCCAGTACTTC. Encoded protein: CASSLGDRKETQYF. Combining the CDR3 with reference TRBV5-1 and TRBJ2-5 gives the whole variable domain KAGVTQTPRYLIKTRGQQVTLSCSPISGHRSVSWYQQTPGQGLQFLFEYFSETQRNKGNFPGRFSGRQFSNSRSEMNVSTLELGDSALYLCASSLGDRKETQYFGPGTRLLVL.